The 17 T cell receptor beta chains given below trace back to one sample, sequenced in a study of cytomegalovirus exposure and HLA in healthy donors. The PCR was carried out with 60 Vbeta primers and 13 Jbeta primers. The protocol was immunoSEQ multiplex PCR, while the TCRdb copy is restricted to in-frame clones and leaves out a portion. The sample has around 93,000 clones, more than 55% seen once; the top ten hold 5.5% to 6%. The specimen sequenced was PBMCs. The receptors were gathered from a boy between 5 and 17 years old in good health and CMV-seropositive.

In DNA, the CDR3 is TGCGCCAGCAGCCTCGGACAGCAAGAGACCCAGTACTTC. This codes for CASSLGQQETQYF. The rearrangement links TRBV4-1 to TRBJ2-5; possible D gene TRBD1, 6 bases. The CDR3 extends over 13 amino acids. V lost 4 bases to trimming and J lost 2 bases, with 8 bases between them. Germline loops: CDR1 MGHRA, CDR2 YSYEKL.

The rearrangement links TRBV6-1 to TRBJ2-5; TRBD1 matches 8 bases. The J call may not be correct, given that the DNA end is closer to TRBJ2-7. Germline V gene lookup returns CDR1 MNHNS and CDR2 SASEGT. The CDR3 runs to 14 residues. In DNA form, the CDR3 reads TGTGCCAGCACAGAGGACAGGGCATGGGTCGAGCAGTACTTC. This sequence encodes CASTEDRAWVEQYF.

This chain uses TRBV27 with TRBJ1-2; weak D call: TRBD1 (6 bases). V lost 6 bases to trimming and J lost 3 bases, with 17 bases between them. Per germline, CDR1 MNHEY and CDR2 SMNVEV (reference sequence). This CDR3 contains 15 residues. DNA for the CDR3: TGTGCCAGCAGGGATTATAGGCGGGGGCACTATGGCTACACCTTC. This gives the protein CASRDYRRGHYGYTF.

The V gene is TRBV5-8, the J gene TRBJ1-5; the D is unclear. The CDR3 spans 13 residues. The V end lost 8 bases, the J end lost 9 bases, and 18 bases lay between the germline ends. In germline, CDR1 is SGHTS, CDR2 YDEGEE. CDR3 residues: CASLAAVPRPQHF. The DNA of the CDR3 is TGTGCCAGTCTAGCGGCCGTGCCGAGGCCCCAGCATTTT.

The rearrangement links TRBV20-1 to TRBJ2-5, with D possibly TRBD2 on 6 matching bases. The CDR3 has 10 residues. Deletions cut 7 bases from V and 7 bases from J, with 10 bases between. CDR1 and CDR2 (germline): DFQATT, SNEGSKA (reference sequence). This CDR3 is CSGYGGTQYF. Here the CDR3 DNA reads TGCAGTGGTTACGGGGGGACCCAGTACTTC.

The V and J genes are TRBV27 and TRBJ2-7; TRBD2 matches at 8 bases. Germline lookup yields CDR1 MNHEY and CDR2 SMNVEV (reference sequence). Trimming cost V 5 bases and J 0 bases; bases outside gene matches: 6. This CDR3 has 15 amino acids. The CDR3 spells CASSKLAVSSYEQYF. CDR3 in DNA: TGTGCCAGCAGTAAACTAGCGGTAAGCTCCTACGAGCAGTACTTC.

The chain carries TRBV6-6 and TRBJ1-1, with a weak D call TRBD1 (6 bases). Trimming took 2 bases from V and 1 from J, leaving 11 bases between them. Germline V gives CDR1 MNHNY, CDR2 SVGAGI (reference sequence). The CDR3 has 15 residues. In DNA, the CDR3 is TGTGCCAGCAGTTACACATACAGGGAGAACACTGAAGCTTTCTTT. This translates into CASSYTYRENTEAFF.

As to this clone: At one of its ends the junction is not consistent with the germline gene, which may arise from a read error. The V call is TRBV6-1, the J call TRBJ1-2; D is unclear. CDR1 is MNHNS and CDR2 is SASEGT in the germline V gene. The CDR3 extends over 13 amino acids. The CDR3 is CASSEGTDYGYPF. Here the CDR3 DNA reads TGTGCCAGCAGTGAAGGGACGGACTATGGCTACCCCTTC.

The J gene is TRBJ2-2, the V gene TRBV5-4; 7 bases align to TRBD1. The V gene's germline CDR1 is SGHNT and CDR2 YYREEE (reference sequence). The CDR3 consists of 14 residues. Losses at the gene ends were 2 bases for V and 7 bases for J; bases not matched to a gene: 5. Here the CDR3 reads CASSFDREFGELFF. In nucleotides, the CDR3 is TGTGCCAGCAGCTTCGACAGGGAATTCGGGGAGCTGTTTTTT.

This chain links TRBV10-2 with TRBJ1-5, with TRBD1 as a possible D gene (5 bases). Between the trimmed V and J ends, which lost 5 bases and 2 bases, there was a span of 10 bases. The CDR3 runs 14 residues. Germline CDR1 and CDR2: WSHSY and SAAADI. This chain's CDR3 is CASSLSGCNQPQHF. The DNA of the CDR3 is TGCGCCAGCAGTTTATCAGGGTGCAATCAGCCCCAGCATTTT.

V and J are TRBV6-1 and TRBJ2-3, with D maybe TRBD2 (5 bases). The CDR3 runs 14 residues. Trimming stripped 6 bases from V and 0 bases from J, with 10 bases between. Looked up from germline, CDR1 is MNHNS and CDR2 is SASEGT. This CDR3 is CASRVGESTDTQYF. DNA of the CDR3: TGTGCCAGCAGGGTCGGGGAGAGCACAGATACGCAGTATTTT.

This clone has a single count. This chain links TRBV30 with TRBJ2-1; D perhaps matches TRBD2 (6 bases). This CDR3 contains 13 residues. Trimming cost V 4 bases and J 6 bases, with 13 bases left between them. Germline V CDR1 and CDR2: GTSNPN, SVGIG (reference sequence). The CDR3 loop reads CAWTTTSFNEQFF. CDR3 coding DNA: TGTGCCTGGACCACAACTAGCTTCAATGAGCAGTTCTTC.

The chain combines TRBV11-2 with TRBJ2-6; D perhaps matches TRBD2 (6 bases). The V gene lost 6 bases and the J gene lost 1 base, with 13 bases spanning the gap. Germline V gene lookup returns CDR1 SGHAT and CDR2 FQNNGV. There are 16 residues in the CDR3. CDR3 DNA: TGTGCCAGCAGTACCTTGGAGGGGTCTGGGGCCAACGTCCTGACTTTC. It is translated as CASSTLEGSGANVLTF.

This chain links TRBV5-1 with TRBJ2-1, with TRBD1 matching over 8 bases. In germline, CDR1 is SGHRS, CDR2 YFSETQ. The V segment lost 1 base and the J segment 4 bases; nucleotides outside the gene matches: 10. The CDR3 spans 17 residues. CDR3 amino acids: CASSLRFQGAVYNEQFF. The CDR3 coding sequence is TGCGCCAGCAGCTTGAGGTTTCAGGGGGCAGTTTACAATGAGCAGTTCTTC.

V usage is TRBV19 and J usage is TRBJ1-5; TRBD1 is a possible D gene (5 bases). Germline V gene data show CDR1 as LNHDA and CDR2 as SQIVND (reference sequence). Trimming stripped 7 bases from V and 7 bases from J, with 11 bases between. The CDR3 is 12 residues long. For the CDR3, the DNA is TGTGCCAGTACCTCAGGGATACAGCCCCAGCATTTT. Its translation: CASTSGIQPQHF.

This clone has a handful of counts. The CDR3 protein is CASSVAGGQLTYEQYF. The CDR3 DNA reads as TGTGCCAGCAGCGTAGCAGGGGGGCAGTTAACCTACGAGCAGTACTTC. The chain joins TRBV9 to TRBJ2-7, with D perhaps TRBD1 (7 bases). The CDR3 sequence is 16 residues long. Germline lookup yields CDR1 SGDLS and CDR2 YYNGEE. V was clipped by 0 bases and J by 2 bases, with 15 bases between them.

This clone was detected only once. The V gene is TRBV11-1, the J gene TRBJ1-1; 7 nucleotides align to TRBD1. Germline values: CDR1 SGHAT, CDR2 FQDESV (reference sequence). The CDR3 is made up of 13 amino acids. Germline trimming cut 5 bases from V and 4 bases from J; bases unmatched to any gene: 4. The DNA for the CDR3 is TGTGCCAGCAGCACAGGGGTAAGCACTGAAGCTTTCTTT. Translating it yields CASSTGVSTEAFF.